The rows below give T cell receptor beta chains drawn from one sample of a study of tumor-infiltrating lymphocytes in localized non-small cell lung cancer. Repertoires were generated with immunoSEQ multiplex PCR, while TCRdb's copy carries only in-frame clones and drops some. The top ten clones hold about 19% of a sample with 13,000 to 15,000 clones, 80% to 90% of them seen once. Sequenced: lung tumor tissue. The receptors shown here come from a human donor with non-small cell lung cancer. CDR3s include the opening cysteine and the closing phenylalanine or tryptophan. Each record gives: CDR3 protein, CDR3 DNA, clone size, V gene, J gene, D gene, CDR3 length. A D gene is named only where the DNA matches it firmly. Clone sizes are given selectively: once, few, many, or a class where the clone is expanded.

CDR3 protein: CAWHPGGWCGYDYGPQHF; CDR3 DNA: TGTGCCTGGCATCCGGGGGGATGGTGTGGGTATGATTATGGGCCCCAGCATTTT; clone size: -; V gene: TRBV5-3; J gene: TRBJ1-5; D gene: -; CDR3 length: 18
CDR3 protein: CAARPPGQGNYGYTF; CDR3 DNA: TGTGCCGCTCGACCACCGGGACAGGGGAACTATGGCTACACCTTC; clone size: -; V gene: TRBV6-5; J gene: TRBJ1-2; D gene: TRBD1; CDR3 length: 15
CDR3 protein: CASSVRGPRQEQFF; CDR3 DNA: TGTGCCAGCAGCGTAAGGGGACCCCGCCAAGAGCAGTTCTTC; clone size: -; V gene: TRBV7-9; J gene: TRBJ2-1; D gene: -; CDR3 length: 14
CDR3 protein: CASSVAPVQTNEKLFF; CDR3 DNA: TGTGCCAGCAGCGTAGCTCCGGTGCAAACTAATGAAAAACTGTTTTTT; clone size: once; V gene: TRBV9; J gene: TRBJ1-4; D gene: -; CDR3 length: 16
CDR3 protein: CSAQVLAETYEQYF; CDR3 DNA: TGCAGCGCCCAGGTCCTAGCGGAGACCTACGAGCAGTACTTC; clone size: -; V gene: TRBV29-1; J gene: TRBJ2-7; D gene: TRBD2; CDR3 length: 14
CDR3 protein: CASSAGTGGPTTLTDTQYF; CDR3 DNA: TGTGCCAGCAGCGCCGGGACAGGGGGCCCCACAACCCTCACAGATACGCAGTATTTT; clone size: -; V gene: TRBV5-6; J gene: TRBJ2-3; D gene: TRBD1; CDR3 length: 19
CDR3 protein: CASSPAGAHEQYF; CDR3 DNA: TGTGCCAGCAGCCCCGCGGGGGCCCACGAGCAGTACTTC; clone size: -; V gene: TRBV4-2; J gene: TRBJ2-7; D gene: -; CDR3 length: 13
CDR3 protein: CASSYSFGQGTDDTF; CDR3 DNA: -; clone size: -; V gene: TRBV6-5; J gene: TRBJ1-2; D gene: -; CDR3 length: 15
CDR3 protein: CASSLEHGRSPYEQYF; CDR3 DNA: TGTGCCAGCAGCTTAGAGCACGGTCGGAGCCCCTACGAGCAGTACTTC; clone size: -; V gene: TRBV7-8; J gene: TRBJ2-7; D gene: -; CDR3 length: 16
CDR3 protein: CASSLGAPDTQYF; CDR3 DNA: TGTGCCAGCAGCTTGGGCGCGCCAGATACGCAGTATTTT; clone size: -; V gene: TRBV7-3; J gene: TRBJ2-3; D gene: -; CDR3 length: 13
CDR3 protein: CASSPSGRGTDTQYF; CDR3 DNA: TGTGCCAGCAGCCCTAGCGGGAGGGGGACAGATACGCAGTATTTT; clone size: -; V gene: TRBV7-9; J gene: TRBJ2-3; D gene: TRBD2; CDR3 length: 15
CDR3 protein: CASSPPASGSYEQYF; CDR3 DNA: TGTGCCAGCAGCCCCCCGGCTAGCGGGAGTTACGAGCAGTACTTC; clone size: -; V gene: TRBV7-2; J gene: TRBJ2-7; D gene: TRBD2; CDR3 length: 15
CDR3 protein: CASSREIAGGSYNEQFF; CDR3 DNA: TGCGCCAGCAGCCGGGAAATAGCGGGGGGGTCCTACAATGAGCAGTTCTTC; clone size: -; V gene: TRBV5-1; J gene: TRBJ2-1; D gene: TRBD2; CDR3 length: 17
CDR3 protein: CASGAAWQFGYTF; CDR3 DNA: TGTGCCTCCGGGGCCGCCTGGCAGTTCGGCTACACCTTC; clone size: -; V gene: TRBV6-1; J gene: TRBJ1-2; D gene: -; CDR3 length: 13
CDR3 protein: CASSSDRNNQPQHF; CDR3 DNA: TGTGCCAGCAGCTCGGACAGAAATAATCAGCCCCAGCATTTT; clone size: -; V gene: TRBV6-6; J gene: TRBJ1-5; D gene: -; CDR3 length: 14
CDR3 protein: CASSRGGGSGANVLTF; CDR3 DNA: TGTGCCAGCAGTCGGGGGGGAGGATCTGGGGCCAACGTCCTGACTTTC; clone size: once; V gene: TRBV5-4; J gene: TRBJ2-6; D gene: TRBD2; CDR3 length: 16